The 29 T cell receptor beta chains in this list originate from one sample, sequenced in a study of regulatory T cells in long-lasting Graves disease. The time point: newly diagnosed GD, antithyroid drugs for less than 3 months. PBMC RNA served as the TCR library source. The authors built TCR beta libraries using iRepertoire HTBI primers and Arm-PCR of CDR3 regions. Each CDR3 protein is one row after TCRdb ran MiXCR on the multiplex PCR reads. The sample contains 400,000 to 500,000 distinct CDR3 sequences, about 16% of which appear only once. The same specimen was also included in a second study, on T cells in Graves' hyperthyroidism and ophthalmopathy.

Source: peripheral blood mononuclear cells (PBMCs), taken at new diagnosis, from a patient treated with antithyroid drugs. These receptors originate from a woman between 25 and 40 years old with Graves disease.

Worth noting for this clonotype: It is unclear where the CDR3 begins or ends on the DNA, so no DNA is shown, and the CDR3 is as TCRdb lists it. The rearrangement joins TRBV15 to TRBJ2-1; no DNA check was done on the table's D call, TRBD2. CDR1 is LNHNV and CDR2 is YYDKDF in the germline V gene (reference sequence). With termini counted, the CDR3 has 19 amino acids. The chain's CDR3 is CATSSPAIAGGYFGDEQFF.

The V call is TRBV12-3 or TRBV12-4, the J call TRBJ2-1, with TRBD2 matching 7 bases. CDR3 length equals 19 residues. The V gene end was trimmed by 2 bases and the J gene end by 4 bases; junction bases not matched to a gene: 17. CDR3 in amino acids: CASSLSGWGVSGPYNEQFF. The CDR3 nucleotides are TGTGCCAGCAGTTTATCAGGTTGGGGGGTTAGCGGGCCGTACAATGAGCAGTTCTTC.

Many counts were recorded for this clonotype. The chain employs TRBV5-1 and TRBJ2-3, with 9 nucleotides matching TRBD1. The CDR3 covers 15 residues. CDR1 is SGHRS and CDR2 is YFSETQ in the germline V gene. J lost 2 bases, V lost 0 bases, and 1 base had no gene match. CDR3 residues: CASSLGDRVTDTQYF. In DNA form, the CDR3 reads TGCGCCAGCAGCTTGGGGGACAGGGTCACAGATACGCAGTATTTT.

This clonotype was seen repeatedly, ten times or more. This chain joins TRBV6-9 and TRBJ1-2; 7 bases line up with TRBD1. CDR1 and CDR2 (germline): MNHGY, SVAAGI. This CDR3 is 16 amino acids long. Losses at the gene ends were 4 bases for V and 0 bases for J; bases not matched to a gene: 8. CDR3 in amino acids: CASSSKGQFSNYGYTF. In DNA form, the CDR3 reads TGTGCCAGCAGTTCCAAGGGACAGTTCTCTAACTATGGCTACACCTTC.

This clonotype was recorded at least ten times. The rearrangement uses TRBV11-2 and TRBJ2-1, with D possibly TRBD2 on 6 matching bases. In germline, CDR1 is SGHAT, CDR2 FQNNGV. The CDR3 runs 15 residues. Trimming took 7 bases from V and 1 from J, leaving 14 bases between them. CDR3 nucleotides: TGTGCCAGCAAACCGGAGGGGTTGTCCTACAATGAGCAGTTCTTC. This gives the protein CASKPEGLSYNEQFF.

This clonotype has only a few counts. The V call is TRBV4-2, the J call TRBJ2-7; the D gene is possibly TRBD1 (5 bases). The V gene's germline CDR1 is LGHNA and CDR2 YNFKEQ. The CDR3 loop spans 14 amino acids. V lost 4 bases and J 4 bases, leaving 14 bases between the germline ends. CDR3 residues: CASSRPGPQYEQYF. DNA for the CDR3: TGTGCCAGCAGCCGTCCAGGGCCGCAGTACGAGCAGTACTTC.

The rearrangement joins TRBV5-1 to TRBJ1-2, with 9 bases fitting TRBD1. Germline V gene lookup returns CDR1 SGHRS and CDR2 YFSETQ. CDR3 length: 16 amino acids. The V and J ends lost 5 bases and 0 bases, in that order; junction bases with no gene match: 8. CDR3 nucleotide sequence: TGCGCCAGCAGGTGGACAGGGGAACCAACTAACTATGGCTACACCTTC. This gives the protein CASRWTGEPTNYGYTF.

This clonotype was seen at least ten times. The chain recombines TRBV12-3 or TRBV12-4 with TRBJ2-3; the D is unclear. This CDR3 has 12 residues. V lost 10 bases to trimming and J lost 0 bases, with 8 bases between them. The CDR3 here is CATTESTDTQYF. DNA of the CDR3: TGTGCCACAACAGAGAGCACAGATACGCAGTATTTT.

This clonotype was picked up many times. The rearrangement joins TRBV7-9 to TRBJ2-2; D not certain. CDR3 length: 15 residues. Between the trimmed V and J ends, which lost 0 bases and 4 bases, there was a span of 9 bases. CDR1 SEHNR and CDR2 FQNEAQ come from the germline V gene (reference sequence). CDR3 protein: CASSLASDSTGELFF. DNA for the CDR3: TGTGCCAGCAGCTTAGCGTCGGATTCCACCGGGGAGCTGTTTTTT. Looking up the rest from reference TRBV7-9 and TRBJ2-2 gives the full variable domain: DTGVSQNPRHKITKRGQNVTFRCDPISEHNRLYWYRQTLGQGPEFLTYFQNEAQLEKSRLLSDRFSAERPKGSFSTLEIQRTEQGDSAMYLCASSLASDSTGELFFGEGSRLTVL.

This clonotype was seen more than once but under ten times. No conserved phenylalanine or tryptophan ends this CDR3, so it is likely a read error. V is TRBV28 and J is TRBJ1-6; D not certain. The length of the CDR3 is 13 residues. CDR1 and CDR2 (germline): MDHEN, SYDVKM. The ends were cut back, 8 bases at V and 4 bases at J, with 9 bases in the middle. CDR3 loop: CASGRAYNSPLHL. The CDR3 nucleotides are TGTGCCAGCGGGCGGGCTTATAATTCACCCCTCCACCTT.

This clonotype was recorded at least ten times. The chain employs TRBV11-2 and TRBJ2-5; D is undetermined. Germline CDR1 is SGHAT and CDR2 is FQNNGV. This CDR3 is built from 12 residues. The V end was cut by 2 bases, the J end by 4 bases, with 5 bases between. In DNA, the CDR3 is TGTGCCAGCAGCTTAAATATAGAGACCCAGTACTTC. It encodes CASSLNIETQYF.

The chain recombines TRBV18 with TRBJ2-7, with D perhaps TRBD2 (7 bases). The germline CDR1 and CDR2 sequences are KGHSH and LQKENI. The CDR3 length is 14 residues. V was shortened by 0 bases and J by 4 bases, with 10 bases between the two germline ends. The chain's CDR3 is CASSPPRGPYEQYF. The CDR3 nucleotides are TGTGCCAGCTCACCACCGCGGGGGCCATACGAGCAGTACTTC.

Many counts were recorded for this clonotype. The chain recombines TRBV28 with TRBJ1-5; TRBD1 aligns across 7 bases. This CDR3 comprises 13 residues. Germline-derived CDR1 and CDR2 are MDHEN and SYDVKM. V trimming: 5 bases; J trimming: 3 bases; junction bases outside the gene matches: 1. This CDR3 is CASSGTVNQPQHF. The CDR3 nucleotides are TGTGCCAGCAGTGGGACAGTCAATCAGCCCCAGCATTTT. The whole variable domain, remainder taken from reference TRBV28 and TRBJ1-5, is DVKVTQSSRYLVKRTGEKVFLECVQDMDHENMFWYRQDPGLGLRLIYFSYDVKMKEKGDIPEGYSVSREKKERFSLILESASTNQTSMYLCASSGTVNQPQHFGDGTRLSIL.

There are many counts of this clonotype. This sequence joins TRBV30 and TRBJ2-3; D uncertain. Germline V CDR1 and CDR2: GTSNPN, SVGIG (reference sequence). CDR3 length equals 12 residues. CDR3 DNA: TGTGGCTCAGCAGCGAGCACAGATACGCAGTATTTT. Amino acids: CGSAASTDTQYF.

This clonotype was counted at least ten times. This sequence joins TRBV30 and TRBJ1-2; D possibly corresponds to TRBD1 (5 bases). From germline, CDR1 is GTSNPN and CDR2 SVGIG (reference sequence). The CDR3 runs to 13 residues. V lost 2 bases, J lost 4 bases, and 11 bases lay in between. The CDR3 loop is CAWSLGLAYGYTF. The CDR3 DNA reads TGTGCCTGGAGTTTGGGACTGGCCTATGGCTACACCTTC.

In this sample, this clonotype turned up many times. The CDR3: CSVGIYNEQFF. In nucleotides, the CDR3 is TGCAGTGTGGGTATATACAATGAGCAGTTCTTC. The genes are TRBV20-1 and TRBJ2-1; D uncertain. This CDR3 comprises 11 residues. The V end lost 7 bases, the J end lost 4 bases, and 8 bases lay between the germline ends. Germline-derived CDR1 and CDR2 are DFQATT and SNEGSKA (reference sequence).

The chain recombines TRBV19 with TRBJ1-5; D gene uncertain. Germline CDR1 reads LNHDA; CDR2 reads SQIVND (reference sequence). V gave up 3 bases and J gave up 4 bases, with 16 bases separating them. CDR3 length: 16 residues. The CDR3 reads CASSIWSERRNQPQHF. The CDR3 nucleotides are TGTGCCAGTAGTATCTGGTCAGAACGTCGGAATCAGCCCCAGCATTTT.

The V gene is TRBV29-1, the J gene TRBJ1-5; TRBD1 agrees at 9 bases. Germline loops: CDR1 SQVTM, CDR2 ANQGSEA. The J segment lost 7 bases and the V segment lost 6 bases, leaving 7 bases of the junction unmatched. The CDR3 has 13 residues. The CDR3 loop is CSVKTGGGQPQHF. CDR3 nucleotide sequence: TGCAGCGTGAAAACAGGGGGCGGGCAGCCCCAGCATTTT.

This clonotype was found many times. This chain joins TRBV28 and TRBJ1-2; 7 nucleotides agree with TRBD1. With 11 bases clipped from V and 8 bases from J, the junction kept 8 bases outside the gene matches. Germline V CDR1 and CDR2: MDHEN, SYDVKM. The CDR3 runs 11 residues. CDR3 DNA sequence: TGTGCCGGTTCCAGGGGGTACGGCTACACCTTC. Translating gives CAGSRGYGYTF.

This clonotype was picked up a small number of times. This CDR3 is CATSRVAGGSNQPQHF. The CDR3 DNA sequence: TGTGCCACCAGCAGAGTGGCAGGGGGTAGCAATCAGCCCCAGCATTTT. The chain couples TRBV15 to TRBJ1-5, with 7 bases fitting TRBD1. Trimming cost V 1 base and J 0 bases; bases outside gene matches: 3. Per the germline V gene, CDR1 is LNHNV and CDR2 is YYDKDF (reference sequence). The CDR3 has 16 amino acids.

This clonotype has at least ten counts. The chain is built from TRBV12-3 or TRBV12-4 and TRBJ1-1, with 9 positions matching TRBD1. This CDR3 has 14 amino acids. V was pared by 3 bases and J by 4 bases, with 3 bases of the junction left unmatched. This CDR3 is CASSLGQGGTEAFF. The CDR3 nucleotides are TGTGCCAGCAGTTTGGGACAGGGAGGCACTGAAGCTTTCTTT.

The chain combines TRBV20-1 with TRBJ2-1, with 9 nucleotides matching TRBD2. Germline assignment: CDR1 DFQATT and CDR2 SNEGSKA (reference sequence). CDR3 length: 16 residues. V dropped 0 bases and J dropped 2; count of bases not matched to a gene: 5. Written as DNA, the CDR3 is TGCAGTGCTAGAGATTACGCGGGAGGGACCTACAATGAGCAGTTCTTC. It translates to CSARDYAGGTYNEQFF.

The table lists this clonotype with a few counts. The CDR3 reads CAWNTASGGYNEQFF. The CDR3 DNA is TGTGCCTGGAATACGGCTAGCGGGGGATACAATGAGCAGTTCTTC. The chain joins TRBV30 to TRBJ2-1, with TRBD2 identical over 10 bases. The CDR3 has 15 amino acids. Germline CDR1 is GTSNPN and CDR2 is SVGIG (reference sequence). The J segment lost 4 bases and the V segment lost 4 bases, leaving 7 bases of the junction unmatched.

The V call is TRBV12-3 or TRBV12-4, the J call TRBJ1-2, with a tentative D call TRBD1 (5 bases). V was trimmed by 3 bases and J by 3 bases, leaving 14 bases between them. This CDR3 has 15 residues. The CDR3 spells CASSFPPGLDYGYTF. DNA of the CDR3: TGTGCCAGCAGTTTTCCCCCGGGACTAGACTATGGCTACACCTTC.

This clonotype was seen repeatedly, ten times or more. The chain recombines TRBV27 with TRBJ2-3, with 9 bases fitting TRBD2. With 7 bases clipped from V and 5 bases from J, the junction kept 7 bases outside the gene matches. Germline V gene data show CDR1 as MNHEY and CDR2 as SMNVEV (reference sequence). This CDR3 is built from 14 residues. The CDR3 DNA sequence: TGTGCCAGCAAGGCTAGCGGGACTATAGATACGCAGTATTTT. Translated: CASKASGTIDTQYF.

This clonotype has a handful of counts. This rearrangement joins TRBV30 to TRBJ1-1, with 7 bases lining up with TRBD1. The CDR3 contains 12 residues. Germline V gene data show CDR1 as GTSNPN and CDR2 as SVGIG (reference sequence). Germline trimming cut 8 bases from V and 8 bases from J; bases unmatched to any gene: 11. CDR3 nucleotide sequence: TGTGCCCGAAGGGAACCGGGACAGGAAGCTTTCTTT. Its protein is CARREPGQEAFF. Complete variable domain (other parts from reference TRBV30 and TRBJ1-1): SQTIHQWPATLVQPVGSPLSLECTVEGTSNPNLYWYRQAAGRGLQLLFYSVGIGQISSEVPQNLSASRPQDRQFILSSKKLLLSDSGFYLCARREPGQEAFFGQGTRLTVV.

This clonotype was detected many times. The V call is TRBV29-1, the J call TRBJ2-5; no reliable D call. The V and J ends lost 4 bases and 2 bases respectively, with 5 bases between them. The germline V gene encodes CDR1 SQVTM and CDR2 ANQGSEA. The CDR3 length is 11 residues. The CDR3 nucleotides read TGCAGCGTTGGACCTCAAGAGACCCAGTACTTC. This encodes CSVGPQETQYF.

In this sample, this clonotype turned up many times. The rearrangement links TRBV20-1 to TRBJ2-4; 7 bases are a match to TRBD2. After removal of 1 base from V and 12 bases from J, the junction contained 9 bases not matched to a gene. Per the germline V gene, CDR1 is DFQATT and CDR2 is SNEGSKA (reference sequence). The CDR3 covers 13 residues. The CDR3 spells CSARVLAEVPQYF. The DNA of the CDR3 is TGCAGTGCTAGAGTGCTAGCGGAAGTGCCTCAGTACTTC.

The CDR3: CASSMSGPNEQYF. CDR3 coding DNA: TGTGCCAGTAGTATGTCAGGGCCCAACGAGCAGTACTTC. The J gene is TRBJ2-7, the V gene TRBV19; tentatively, D is TRBD1 (5 bases). The germline V and J ends were trimmed by 3 bases and 5 bases, with 11 bases remaining between them. In germline, CDR1 is LNHDA, CDR2 SQIVND (reference sequence). CDR3 size: 13 residues.